This T cell receptor (beta chain) was sequenced in a study of blood T cell repertoires in COVID-19. For the study at large: Sample material is recorded as cDNA or gDNA derived from T cells, B-cell-depleted T cells, or PBMCs.

The CDR3 runs 17 residues. V lost 1 base and J 1 base, leaving 14 bases between the germline ends. Germline V gene data show CDR1 as MNHNS and CDR2 as SASEGT. This clone occurred once. Per the original data handling: Amplification from reference gene primers served as the basis for estimated nucleated cell counts. TCRdb's table, derived via immunoSEQ multiplex PCR, lists solely in-frame clones and lacks some. The V and J calls and clone size come from that table; D and trimming were worked out from the DNA. The sample has 190,000 or so clones; around four fifths are singletons. The rearrangement joins TRBV6-1 to TRBJ2-1, with D possibly TRBD2 on 5 matching bases. Material: peripheral blood. The clonotype was recovered from a human donor with acute or convalescent COVID-19. The donor label of this sample is uncertain. The CDR3 DNA follows: TGTGCCAGCAGTGAAGAAAAAGGTAGGAGGTCCTACAATGAGCAGTTCTTC. Its protein is CASSEEKGRRSYNEQFF.